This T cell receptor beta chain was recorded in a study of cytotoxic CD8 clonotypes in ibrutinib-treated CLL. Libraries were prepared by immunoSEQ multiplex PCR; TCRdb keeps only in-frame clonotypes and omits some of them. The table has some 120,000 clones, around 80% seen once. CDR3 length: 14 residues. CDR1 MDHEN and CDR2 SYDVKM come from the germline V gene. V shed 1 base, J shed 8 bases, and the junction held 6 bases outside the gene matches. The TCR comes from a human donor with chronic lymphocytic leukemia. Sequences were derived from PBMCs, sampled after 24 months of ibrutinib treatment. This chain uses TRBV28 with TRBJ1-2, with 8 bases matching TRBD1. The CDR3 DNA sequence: TGTGCCAGCAGTTTATACGGACAGGGAGGCGGCTACACCTTC. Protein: CASSLYGQGGGYTF.